This T cell receptor (beta chain) was retrieved from a study of blood T cell repertoires in COVID-19. Study overall: The origin of the acute and convalescent COVID-19 samples was the United States, Italy and Spain.

A word on this clone: Its ends do not fully match the called genes, so a read error is possible.

Seattle participants joined during active infection and were tracked over time. The data were produced by immunoSEQ multiplex PCR, yet TCRdb's version contains in-frame clones alone and is incomplete. The repertoire consists of about 440,000 clones, with about nine tenths occurring once and the leading ten covering roughly an eighth. The CDR3 runs to 16 residues. Germline loops: CDR1 MNHEY, CDR2 SMNVEV (reference sequence). The chain employs TRBV27 and TRBJ2-2; 9 bases are a match to TRBD1. Sequenced: peripheral blood. The sequence was obtained from a woman aged 50 to 65 with COVID-19, enrolled during active disease. CDR3: CASSFLGTGNNGELFF. CDR3 in DNA: TGTGCCAGCAGTTTTCTCGGGACAGGGAACAACGGGGAGCTGTTTTTT.